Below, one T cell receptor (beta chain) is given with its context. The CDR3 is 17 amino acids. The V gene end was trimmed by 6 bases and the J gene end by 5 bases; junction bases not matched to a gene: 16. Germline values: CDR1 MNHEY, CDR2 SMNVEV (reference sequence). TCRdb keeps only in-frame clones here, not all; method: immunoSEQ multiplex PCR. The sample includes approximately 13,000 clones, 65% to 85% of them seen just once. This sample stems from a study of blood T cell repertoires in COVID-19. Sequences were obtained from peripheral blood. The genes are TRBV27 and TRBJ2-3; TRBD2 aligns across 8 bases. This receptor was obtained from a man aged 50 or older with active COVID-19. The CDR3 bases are TGTGCCAGCAGGAGCGGGAGTGGGGGTTTGGGGTTAGATACGCAGTATTTT. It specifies CASRSGSGGLGLDTQYF.